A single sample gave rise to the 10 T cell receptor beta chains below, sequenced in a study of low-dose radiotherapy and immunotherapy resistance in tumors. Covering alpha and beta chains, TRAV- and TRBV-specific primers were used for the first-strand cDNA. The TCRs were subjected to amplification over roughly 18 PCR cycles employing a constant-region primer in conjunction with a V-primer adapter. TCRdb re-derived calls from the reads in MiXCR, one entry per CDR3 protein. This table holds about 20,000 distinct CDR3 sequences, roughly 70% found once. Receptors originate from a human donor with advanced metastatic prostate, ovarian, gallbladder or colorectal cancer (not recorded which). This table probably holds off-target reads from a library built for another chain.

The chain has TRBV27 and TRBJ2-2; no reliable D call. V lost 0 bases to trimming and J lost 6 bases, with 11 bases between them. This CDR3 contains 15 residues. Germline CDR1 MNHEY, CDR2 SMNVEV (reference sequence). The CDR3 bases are TGTGCCAGCAGTTTATCGCCCCCAAGGCCCGGGGAGCTGTTTTTT. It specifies CASSLSPPRPGELFF.

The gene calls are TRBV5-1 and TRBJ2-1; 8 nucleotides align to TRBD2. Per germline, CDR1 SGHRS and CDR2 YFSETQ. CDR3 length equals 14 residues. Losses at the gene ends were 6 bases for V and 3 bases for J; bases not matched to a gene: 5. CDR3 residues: CASKDREGYNEQFF. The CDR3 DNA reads TGCGCCAGCAAGGATCGGGAGGGCTACAATGAGCAGTTCTTC.

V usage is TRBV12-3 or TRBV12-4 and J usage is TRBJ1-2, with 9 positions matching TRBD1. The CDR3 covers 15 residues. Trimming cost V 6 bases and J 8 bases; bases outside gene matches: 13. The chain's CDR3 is CASRGQGKRTLGYTF. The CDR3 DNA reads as TGTGCCAGCAGGGGACAGGGTAAACGAACCCTCGGCTACACCTTC.

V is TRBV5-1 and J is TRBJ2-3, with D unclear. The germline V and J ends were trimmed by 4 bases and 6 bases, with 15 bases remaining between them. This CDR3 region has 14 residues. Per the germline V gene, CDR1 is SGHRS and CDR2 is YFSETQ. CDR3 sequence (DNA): TGCGCCAGCAGCGAGGCCGCCAGTGGGGATACGCAGTATTTT. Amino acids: CASSEAASGDTQYF.

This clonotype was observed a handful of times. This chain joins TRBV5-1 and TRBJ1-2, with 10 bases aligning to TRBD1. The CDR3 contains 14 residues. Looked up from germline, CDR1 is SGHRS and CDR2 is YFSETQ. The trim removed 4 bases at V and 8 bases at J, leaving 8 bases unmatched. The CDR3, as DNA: TGCGCCAGCAGCAGTACCGGGACAGGGGCAGGCTACACCTTC. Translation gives CASSSTGTGAGYTF.

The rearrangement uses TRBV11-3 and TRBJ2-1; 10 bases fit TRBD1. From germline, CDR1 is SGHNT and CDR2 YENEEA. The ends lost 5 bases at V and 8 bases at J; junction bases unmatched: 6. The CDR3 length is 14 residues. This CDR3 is CASSRDRGAHEQFF. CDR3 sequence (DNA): TGTGCCAGCAGCAGGGACAGGGGAGCCCATGAGCAGTTCTTC.

CDR3 sequence reads: CASSSRSGTGEDTQYF. CDR3 sequence (DNA): TGTGCCAGCAGCTCGCGGAGTGGGACAGGGGAAGATACGCAGTATTTT. This sequence joins TRBV7-2 and TRBJ2-3, with TRBD1 identical over 10 bases. The ends lost 4 bases at V and 5 bases at J; junction bases unmatched: 9. The germline gives CDR1 SGHTA, CDR2 FQGNSA. The CDR3 covers 16 residues.

The CDR3 here is CASSQASSGNEQFF. CDR3 coding DNA: TGCGCCAGCAGCCAAGCCTCTAGCGGCAATGAGCAGTTCTTC. The genes are TRBV4-1 and TRBJ2-1, with 7 bases lining up with TRBD2. CDR1 and CDR2 from the germline V gene are MGHRA and YSYEKL. The CDR3 is made up of 14 amino acids. V was clipped by 1 base and J by 6 bases; unmatched bases: 3.

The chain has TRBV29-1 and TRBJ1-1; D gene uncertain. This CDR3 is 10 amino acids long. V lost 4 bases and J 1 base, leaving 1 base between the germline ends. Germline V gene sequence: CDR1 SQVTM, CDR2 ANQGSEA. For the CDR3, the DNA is TGCAGCGTTGGGAACACTGAAGCTTTCTTT. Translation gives CSVGNTEAFF.

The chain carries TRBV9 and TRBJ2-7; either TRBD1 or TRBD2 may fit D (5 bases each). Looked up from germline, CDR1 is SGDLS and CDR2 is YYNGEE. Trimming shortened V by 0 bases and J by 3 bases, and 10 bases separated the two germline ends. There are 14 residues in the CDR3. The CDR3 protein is CASSVEVGDYEQYF. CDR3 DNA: TGTGCCAGCAGCGTAGAGGTGGGGGACTACGAGCAGTACTTC.